A single sample is the source of the 30 T cell receptor beta chains below, sequenced in a study of type 1 regulatory T cells. Their target antigens are unknown. TCRdb independently ran MiXCR on the reads; one entry per CDR3 protein. The table shows roughly 68,000 distinct CDR3 sequences, with about 69% occurring only once. Specimen: cultured T cells, either the whole culture or a sorted T cell fraction (not recorded which). The subset: Tr1-enriched cell product generated in vitro against host alloantigens. The source is a human donor in good health.

The chain has TRBV5-1 and TRBJ2-5, with 8 bases aligning to TRBD2. Looked up from germline, CDR1 is SGHRS and CDR2 is YFSETQ. Trimming took 3 bases from V and 5 from J; bases not matched to a gene: 6. The CDR3 is 14 amino acids. The CDR3 DNA reads as TGCGCCAGCAGCTCGGGAGGGGTAGAGGAGACCCAGTACTTC. Amino acids: CASSSGGVEETQYF. Filled out from reference TRBV5-1 and TRBJ2-5, the complete variable domain reads KAGVTQTPRYLIKTRGQQVTLSCSPISGHRSVSWYQQTPGQGLQFLFEYFSETQRNKGNFPGRFSGRQFSNSRSEMNVSTLELGDSALYLCASSSGGVEETQYFGPGTRLLVL.

The V and J genes are TRBV12-3 or TRBV12-4 and TRBJ1-5; unclear D gene. Trimming cost V 1 base and J 4 bases, with 5 bases left between them. The CDR3 totals 13 residues. Here the CDR3 reads CASSLDLNQPQHF. The CDR3, as DNA: TGTGCCAGCAGTTTAGACCTGAATCAGCCCCAGCATTTT.

This clonotype was detected only a few times. J is TRBJ1-1 and V is TRBV12-3 or TRBV12-4, with D maybe TRBD1 (5 bases). Trimming cost V 4 bases and J 11 bases, with 20 bases left between them. There are 14 residues in the CDR3. CDR3 sequence (DNA): TGTGCCAGCAGTTATTCCCCGGGGGACGTCGACGCTTTCTTT. Its protein product is CASSYSPGDVDAFF.

This chain links TRBV20-1 with TRBJ2-5; 7 bases match TRBD2. Germline V gives CDR1 DFQATT, CDR2 SNEGSKA (reference sequence). V lost 1 base to trimming and J lost 5 bases; unmatched junction nucleotides: 4. The CDR3 has 13 amino acids. CDR3 nucleotide sequence: TGCAGTGCTAGAGCCGGGAGGACCGAGACCCAGTACTTC. Its protein is CSARAGRTETQYF.

V usage is TRBV2 and J usage is TRBJ2-7; D is uncertain. The CDR3 runs to 16 residues. V was trimmed by 2 bases and J by 2 bases, leaving 16 bases between them. CDR1 is SNHLY and CDR2 is FYNNEI in the germline V gene. The CDR3 reads CASSESPSGWTYEQYF. CDR3 coding DNA: TGTGCCAGCAGTGAATCTCCCTCGGGCTGGACCTACGAGCAGTACTTC.

This clonotype turned up a few times. This chain joins TRBV20-1 and TRBJ2-5, with TRBD2 matching 9 bases. The V gene end was trimmed by 3 bases and the J gene end by 1 base; junction bases not matched to a gene: 3. This CDR3 region has 14 residues. Germline CDR1 reads DFQATT; CDR2 reads SNEGSKA (reference sequence). CDR3 coding DNA: TGCAGTGCTAGTGGCGGGGGGGGCCAAGAGACCCAGTACTTC. It translates to CSASGGGGQETQYF.

CDR3 nucleotides: TGTGCCAGCATCGGGGGAACTAGGGCCAAAAACATTCAGTACTTC. Translation gives CASIGGTRAKNIQYF. The rearrangement links TRBV6-6 to TRBJ2-4, with D tentatively TRBD2 (6 bases). Germline V gene sequence: CDR1 MNHNY, CDR2 SVGAGI (reference sequence). V lost 7 bases to trimming and J lost 1 base, with 14 bases between them. The CDR3 spans 15 residues.

The chain combines TRBV5-5 with TRBJ2-5; no clear D gene. Germline assignment: CDR1 SGHKS and CDR2 YYEKEE (reference sequence). V was shortened by 0 bases and J by 5 bases, with 11 bases between the two germline ends. The CDR3 is 14 amino acids. The CDR3 is CASSLAPQAETQYF. Written as DNA, the CDR3 is TGTGCCAGCAGCTTGGCCCCCCAAGCGGAGACCCAGTACTTC.

The CDR3 DNA is TGTGCCAGCAGCCAACGGAACCAAGAGACCCAGTACTTC. Amino acid sequence: CASSQRNQETQYF. The chain couples TRBV14 to TRBJ2-5, with no clear D. Germline CDR1 reads SGHDN; CDR2 reads FVKESK. CDR3 length: 13 amino acids. Trimming took off 2 bases at V and 0 bases at J, with 4 bases between the two ends.

This clonotype was seen once. The chain combines TRBV19 with TRBJ2-5; 7 bases fit TRBD1. Germline V gene data show CDR1 as LNHDA and CDR2 as SQIVND (reference sequence). V trimming: 6 bases; J trimming: 5 bases; junction bases outside the gene matches: 12. There are 15 residues in the CDR3. The CDR3 reads CASRIRQGVGETQYF. The CDR3 nucleotides are TGTGCCAGTAGGATCCGACAGGGAGTGGGGGAGACCCAGTACTTC.

This rearrangement joins TRBV18 to TRBJ2-1; 7 bases are shared with TRBD2. Germline loops: CDR1 KGHSH, CDR2 LQKENI. This CDR3 is built from 15 residues. The ends lost 1 base at V and 8 bases at J; junction bases unmatched: 8. The CDR3 protein is CASSPQGGSLDEQFF. The CDR3 coding sequence is TGTGCCAGCTCACCACAGGGAGGGTCGTTGGATGAGCAGTTCTTC.

The chain carries TRBV20-1 and TRBJ2-7; D is unresolved. V lost 7 bases and J lost 2, with 12 bases in between. The CDR3 is 12 amino acids. Germline lookup yields CDR1 DFQATT and CDR2 SNEGSKA (reference sequence). The CDR3 loop reads CSEARIPYEQYF. The DNA for the CDR3 is TGCAGTGAGGCCCGGATCCCCTACGAGCAGTACTTC.

The genes are TRBV5-4 and TRBJ2-5; 7 nucleotides agree with TRBD1. V gave up 4 bases and J gave up 1 base; unmatched junction bases: 10. The CDR3 contains 16 residues. Looked up from germline, CDR1 is SGHNT and CDR2 is YYREEE (reference sequence). The CDR3 here is CASSVTGSTPQETQYF. The DNA of the CDR3 is TGTGCCAGCAGCGTGACAGGGAGCACACCCCAAGAGACCCAGTACTTC. The full variable domain, its missing parts supplied by reference TRBV5-4 and TRBJ2-5, is ETGVTQSPTHLIKTRGQQVTLRCSSQSGHNTVSWYQQALGQGPQFIFQYYREEENGRGNFPPRFSGLQFPNYSSELNVNALELDDSALYLCASSVTGSTPQETQYFGPGTRLLVL.

The chain uses TRBV6-5 and TRBJ2-7; 10 bases map to TRBD1. V was clipped by 6 bases and J by 4 bases; unmatched bases: 9. Germline CDR1 and CDR2: MNHEY and SVGAGI. This CDR3 is 15 amino acids long. The CDR3 spells CASRQTGGDSYEQYF. The CDR3 nucleotides read TGTGCCAGCAGACAGACAGGGGGCGATTCGTACGAGCAGTACTTC.

The J gene is TRBJ1-1, the V gene TRBV7-9; D not resolved. Between the trimmed V and J ends, which lost 6 bases and 0 bases, there was a span of 5 bases. The CDR3 length is 12 residues. Germline assignment: CDR1 SEHNR and CDR2 FQNEAQ (reference sequence). DNA for the CDR3: TGTGCCAGCAGGCGAATGAACACTGAAGCTTTCTTT. Translated, it gives CASRRMNTEAFF.

The chain employs TRBV5-1 and TRBJ1-2, with D maybe TRBD1 (6 bases). CDR3 length: 14 residues. The germline CDR1 and CDR2 sequences are SGHRS and YFSETQ. V shed 3 bases and J shed 0 bases, with 9 bases lying between them. In DNA form, the CDR3 reads TGCGCCAGCAGCTCCGACAGGACTAACTATGGCTACACCTTC. Translation gives CASSSDRTNYGYTF.

This clonotype was seen ten or more times. V usage is TRBV6-2 or TRBV6-3 and J usage is TRBJ1-5; 7 bases match TRBD1. The CDR3 has 13 residues. Germline V gene data show CDR1 as MNHEY and CDR2 as SVGEGT. With V trimmed by 6 bases and J by 7 bases, 6 bases remained unmatched. CDR3 region: CASRPTGRQPQHF. The CDR3 nucleotides read TGTGCCAGCAGACCGACAGGGCGGCAGCCCCAGCATTTT.

The J gene is TRBJ1-2, the V gene TRBV7-2; 12 nucleotides line up with TRBD1. From germline, CDR1 is SGHTA and CDR2 FQGNSA. The CDR3 consists of 17 residues. V lost 2 bases and J lost 10; bases outside the gene matches: 14. As DNA, the CDR3 is TGTGCCAGCAGCTTAATACCATTGGGACAGGGGGCTGGTGACTACACCTTC. This sequence encodes CASSLIPLGQGAGDYTF.

The rearrangement uses TRBV19 and TRBJ2-3, with unresolved D. The CDR3 sequence is 13 residues long. Trimming removed 0 bases at V and 7 bases at J, with 8 bases between. Germline values: CDR1 LNHDA, CDR2 SQIVND (reference sequence). DNA for the CDR3: TGTGCCAGTAGTATAGACCTGAGCAATACGCAGTATTTT. Translation: CASSIDLSNTQYF.

V and J are TRBV24-1 and TRBJ2-1, with TRBD1 identical over 7 bases. Trimming cost V 5 bases and J 4 bases; bases outside gene matches: 7. Germline assignment: CDR1 KGHDR and CDR2 SFDVKD. The CDR3 extends over 15 amino acids. The CDR3 nucleotides are TGTGCCACCAGTGGCGACAGGGCCCCTTACAATGAGCAGTTCTTC. Translating gives CATSGDRAPYNEQFF.

The J gene is TRBJ1-2, the V gene TRBV15; 11 nucleotides match TRBD1. CDR1 is LNHNV and CDR2 is YYDKDF in the germline V gene (reference sequence). This CDR3 has 15 residues. After removal of 2 bases from V and 8 bases from J, the junction contained 7 bases not matched to a gene. The CDR3 coding sequence is TGTGCCACCAGCAGACCTCAGGACAGGGGGCTCGGCTACACCTTC. Amino acids: CATSRPQDRGLGYTF.

This chain joins TRBV6-2 or TRBV6-3 and TRBJ2-7; weak D call: TRBD2 (6 bases). The CDR3 sequence is 12 residues long. V was shortened by 7 bases and J by 7 bases, with 14 bases between the two germline ends. Germline values: CDR1 MNHEY, CDR2 SVGEGT. As DNA, the CDR3 is TGTGCCAGCACTGGCGGGATTAGTGAGCAGTACTTC. Protein: CASTGGISEQYF.

The chain recombines TRBV4-1 with TRBJ2-5, with 7 nucleotides matching TRBD2. J gave up 1 base and V 5 bases, and 4 bases lay outside the gene matches. The CDR3 has 14 amino acids. The germline gives CDR1 MGHRA, CDR2 YSYEKL. For the CDR3, the DNA is TGCGCCAGCAGCAAGCCTAGCGGCCAAGAGACCCAGTACTTC. Its translation is CASSKPSGQETQYF.

This clonotype showed up just once. V gene TRBV15 combines with J gene TRBJ1-5; 7 nucleotides agree with TRBD1. The CDR3 has 14 amino acids. Germline CDR1 LNHNV, CDR2 YYDKDF (reference sequence). V gave up 1 base and J gave up 5 bases; unmatched junction bases: 2. The DNA of the CDR3 is TGTGCCACCAGCAGAGTTCAGGGGGATCAGCCCCAGCATTTT. This sequence encodes CATSRVQGDQPQHF.

In its sample, this clonotype was seen a few times. The chain combines TRBV12-3 or TRBV12-4 with TRBJ1-4; TRBD1 is a possible D gene (6 bases). Deletions cut 6 bases from V and 8 bases from J, with 19 bases between. This CDR3 comprises 15 residues. The CDR3 reads CASSEQQGYGEKLFF. The CDR3 DNA is TGTGCCAGCAGCGAACAACAGGGTTACGGGGAAAAACTGTTTTTT.

The chain links TRBV19 to TRBJ1-1, with a weak D call TRBD1 (6 bases). This CDR3 has 15 amino acids. Trimming removed 7 bases at V and 6 bases at J, with 21 bases between. Germline lookup yields CDR1 LNHDA and CDR2 SQIVND (reference sequence). CDR3 sequence reads: CASMRGRLQDAEAFF. The DNA of the CDR3 is TGTGCCAGTATGCGGGGGCGCCTTCAGGACGCTGAAGCTTTCTTT.

The chain uses TRBV11-2 and TRBJ1-3; 9 positions match TRBD1. Germline V lookup: CDR1 SGHAT, CDR2 FQNNGV. V gave up 0 bases and J gave up 0 bases; unmatched junction bases: 6. This CDR3 comprises 18 residues. CDR3 amino acids: CASSLDRTGVFSGNTIYF. The CDR3 DNA reads as TGTGCCAGCAGCTTAGATCGGACAGGGGTCTTCTCTGGAAACACCATATATTTT.

CDR3 coding DNA: TGCGCCAGCAGCGTGGACATGAATGAGCAGTTCTTC. It specifies CASSVDMNEQFF. V usage is TRBV5-1 and J usage is TRBJ2-1, with D maybe TRBD1 (5 bases). Germline V gene lookup returns CDR1 SGHRS and CDR2 YFSETQ. The CDR3 length is 12 residues. The germline V and J ends were trimmed by 4 bases and 7 bases, with 9 bases remaining between them.

The chain joins TRBV20-1 to TRBJ1-2; 9 bases are shared with TRBD1. From germline, CDR1 is DFQATT and CDR2 SNEGSKA (reference sequence). This CDR3 has 17 amino acids. V was pared by 0 bases and J by 4 bases, with 12 bases of the junction left unmatched. The DNA for the CDR3 is TGCAGTGCTAGAGACCCGGGACAGGGTAGATTCGGCTATGGCTACACCTTC. It is translated as CSARDPGQGRFGYGYTF.

This clonotype was recorded a few times. V and J are TRBV7-9 and TRBJ1-1; D possibly corresponds to TRBD1 (6 bases). Germline loops: CDR1 SEHNR, CDR2 FQNEAQ (reference sequence). This CDR3 is built from 13 residues. V lost 7 bases and J 4 bases, leaving 13 bases between the germline ends. CDR3 nucleotides: TGTGCCAGCACCATGACAGGCCCCACTGAAGCTTTCTTT. It yields the protein CASTMTGPTEAFF. The full variable domain, with the rest looked up from reference TRBV7-9 and TRBJ1-1, is DTGVSQNPRHKITKRGQNVTFRCDPISEHNRLYWYRQTLGQGPEFLTYFQNEAQLEKSRLLSDRFSAERPKGSFSTLEIQRTEQGDSAMYLCASTMTGPTEAFFGQGTRLTVV.